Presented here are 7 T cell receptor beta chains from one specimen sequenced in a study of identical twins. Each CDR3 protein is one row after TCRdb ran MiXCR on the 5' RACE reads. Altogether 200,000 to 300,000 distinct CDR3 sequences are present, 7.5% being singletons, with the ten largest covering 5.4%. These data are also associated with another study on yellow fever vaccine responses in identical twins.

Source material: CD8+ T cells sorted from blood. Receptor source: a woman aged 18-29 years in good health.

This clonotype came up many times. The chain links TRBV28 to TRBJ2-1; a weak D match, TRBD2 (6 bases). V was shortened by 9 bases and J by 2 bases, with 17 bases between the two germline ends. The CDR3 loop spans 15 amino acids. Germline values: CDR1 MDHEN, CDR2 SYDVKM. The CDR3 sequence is CASIPGGDTYNEQFF. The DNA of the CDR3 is TGTGCCAGTATACCCGGGGGAGACACCTACAATGAGCAGTTCTTC.

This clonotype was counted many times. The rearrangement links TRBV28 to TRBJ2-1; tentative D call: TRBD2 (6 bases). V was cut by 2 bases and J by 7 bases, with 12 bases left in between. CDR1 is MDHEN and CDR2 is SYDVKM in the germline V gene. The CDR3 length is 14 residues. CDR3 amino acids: CASSLPGSLNEQFF. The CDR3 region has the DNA TGTGCCAGCAGTTTACCCGGGAGCCTGAATGAGCAGTTCTTC.

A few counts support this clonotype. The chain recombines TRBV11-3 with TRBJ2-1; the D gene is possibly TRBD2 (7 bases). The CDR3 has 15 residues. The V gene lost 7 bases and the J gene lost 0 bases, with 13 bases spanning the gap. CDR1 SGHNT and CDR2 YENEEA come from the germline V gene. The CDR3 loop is CASTPGGLSYNEQFF. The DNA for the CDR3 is TGTGCCAGCACGCCCGGGGGGCTCTCCTACAATGAGCAGTTCTTC.

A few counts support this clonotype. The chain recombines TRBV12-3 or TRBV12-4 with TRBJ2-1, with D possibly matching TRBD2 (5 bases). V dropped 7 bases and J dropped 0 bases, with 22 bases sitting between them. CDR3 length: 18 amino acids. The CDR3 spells CASIPGVSGSVSYNEQFF. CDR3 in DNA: TGTGCCAGCATACCCGGGGTCTCAGGCTCAGTCTCCTACAATGAGCAGTTCTTC.

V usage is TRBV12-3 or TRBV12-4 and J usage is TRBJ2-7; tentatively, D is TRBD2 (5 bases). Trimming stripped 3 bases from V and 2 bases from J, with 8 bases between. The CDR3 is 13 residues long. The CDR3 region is CASSFSTTYEQYF. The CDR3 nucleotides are TGTGCCAGCAGTTTCTCGACTACCTACGAGCAGTACTTC.

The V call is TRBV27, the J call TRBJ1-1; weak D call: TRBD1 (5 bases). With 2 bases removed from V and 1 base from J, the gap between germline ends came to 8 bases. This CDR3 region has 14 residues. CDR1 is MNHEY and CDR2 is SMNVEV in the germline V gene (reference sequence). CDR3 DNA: TGTGCCAGCAGTTTACACCAGGGGAACACTGAAGCTTTCTTT. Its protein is CASSLHQGNTEAFF.

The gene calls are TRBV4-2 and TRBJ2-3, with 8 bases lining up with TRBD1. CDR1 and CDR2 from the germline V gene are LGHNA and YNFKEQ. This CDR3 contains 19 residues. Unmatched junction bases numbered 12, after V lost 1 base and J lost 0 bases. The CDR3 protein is CASSQALERQGSSTDTQYF. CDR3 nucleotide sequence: TGTGCCAGCAGCCAAGCTCTAGAGCGACAGGGGTCTAGCACAGATACGCAGTATTTT.